This TCR beta chain was observed in a study of shared clonotypes between healthy human individuals. Background on the study: A donor's plate count was three for CD4 naive and three for CD4 memory; CD8 naive had two and CD8 memory one.

Naive-designated CD8 cells lacked CD45RO, were positively enriched for CCR7, and omitted terminally differentiated effector memory CD45RA+ cells. All donors were healthy HIV-negative adults lacking recent acute infections or vaccinations. Remarks on this clone: Its target is not known.

V shed 5 bases and J shed 4 bases, with 13 bases lying between them. Per the germline V gene, CDR1 is SEHNR and CDR2 is FQNEAQ (reference sequence). This CDR3 comprises 14 residues. Here immunoSEQ multiplex PCR was the method, and the copy in TCRdb shows in-frame clones only, minus some. The sample consists of more than 2 million clones, over 85% of them appearing once. Study-level results: Estimated richness was generally greater in naive than memory subsets.

The J gene is TRBJ2-3, the V gene TRBV7-9, with a weak D call TRBD2 (6 bases). The sequence came from a man aged 18 to 29 in good health. Some clones in this sample may be carry-over from other donors' samples. Material for sequencing was naive CD8+ T cells from PBMCs. The chain's CDR3 is CASSRSSASDTQYF. CDR3 coding DNA: TGTGCCAGCAGCCGCTCTAGCGCCTCAGATACGCAGTATTTT.